A selection of T cell receptor beta chains follows, all from one sample in a study of vaccination and CD4 T cells after COVID-19. TCRdb re-called the PCR reads with MiXCR, one entry per CDR3 protein. The sample has fewer than 15,000 distinct CDR3 sequences, 61% seen once. The antigens of these receptors remain unknown. Sequenced material: CD4+ T cells from blood, cultured in vitro. These receptors were collected from a human donor who had recovered from COVID-19. The CDR3 runs from the conserved cysteine through the conserved F or W. Fields, in order: J gene, V gene, clone size, CDR3 protein. A clone size is listed for some rows: how often the clone was seen (once, few, many), or a class if it is expanded.

>TRBJ2-3|TRBV20-1|few
CSAGASGRPYF
>TRBJ2-3|TRBV25-1|-
CASSERTDTDTQYF
>TRBJ1-3|TRBV19|-
CASTGQGGNTIYF
>TRBJ2-2|TRBV10-1|-
CASSESGTGELFF
>TRBJ1-5|TRBV10-3|few
CAISATNQPQHF
>TRBJ1-6|TRBV5-5|-
CASSSLGGDSPLHF
>TRBJ1-3|TRBV25-1|-
CASSDLGRADGNTIYF
>TRBJ2-1|TRBV29-1|-
CSVRRGTGPYNEQFF
>TRBJ1-3|TRBV6-2/TRBV6-3|-
CASSRPDRSGNTIYF
>TRBJ2-3|TRBV7-3|-
CASKERGGTDTQYF
>TRBJ2-7|TRBV20-1|few
CSAVGAKPLYYEQYF
>TRBJ2-1|TRBV19|-
CASSMLVVSGSYNEQFF
>TRBJ2-7|TRBV6-1|-
CASRVGPGTFYEQYF
>TRBJ2-7|TRBV7-2|-
CASSFLGTSGSWQYF
>TRBJ2-3|TRBV6-2/TRBV6-3|medium-sized
CASSYRQGRTDTQYF
>TRBJ1-5|TRBV20-1|few
CSARDLRGGQPQHF
>TRBJ2-1|TRBV27|-
CASSPLGNAYNEQFF
>TRBJ2-1|TRBV20-1|-
CSAKVGGDEQFF
>TRBJ1-1|TRBV29-1|-
CSVWTGRNTEAFF
>TRBJ1-2|TRBV7-2|-
CASSPRTGGVGYTF
>TRBJ1-5|TRBV5-5|once
CASSLMPDSQPNQPQHF
>TRBJ1-6|TRBV20-1|-
CSARTTGGSSPLHF
>TRBJ2-3|TRBV20-1|-
CSAASRDLTDTQYF
>TRBJ2-5|TRBV7-3|once
CASSLMGTETQYF
>TRBJ2-7|TRBV20-1|-
CSARDIEARIPFF
>TRBJ2-7|TRBV2|few
CASSRRTGDYEQYF
>TRBJ1-2|TRBV20-1|-
CSAGVNYGYTF